Sequencing of this TCR beta chain was carried out in a study of T cells after yellow fever vaccination. For the study at large: In the case of low-cell-number fractions, SMART-Seq v4 Ultra Low Input was used for preparation.

Study outcomes and limitations: Within FACS-sorted repertoires, abundant clonotypes contaminating from the bulk population could be present. The secondary response was weaker, and its peak arrived faster, on day 5 versus 15.

The length of the CDR3 is 14 residues. With 3 bases removed from V and 7 bases from J, the gap between germline ends came to 12 bases. Germline loops: CDR1 SGHDN, CDR2 FVKESK. Many counts were recorded for this clonotype. Its specificity is unknown. TCRdb redid the calling of the 5' RACE reads with MiXCR, one entry per CDR3 protein. This table holds approximately 350,000 distinct CDR3 sequences, around 10% found once. The sample consisted of PBMCs, taken on the day of the first yellow fever vaccination. V is TRBV14 and J is TRBJ1-4, with D tentatively TRBD1 (5 bases). The sequence was obtained from a man between 18 and 29 years old who received the YFV17D yellow fever vaccine. The CDR3 here is CASSQDTSREKLFF. CDR3 DNA: TGTGCCAGCAGCCAGGACACATCGCGTGAAAAACTGTTTTTT.